This T cell receptor (beta chain) is from a study of early T cells in non-severe SARS-CoV-2 infection. Background on the study: The chains were unpaired, and the sequenced material was bulk RNA from unsorted whole blood.

This clonotype was recorded a few times. The TCR library protocol was used to attach unique molecular identifiers. These identifiers were attached to individual cDNA molecules. One entry per CDR3 protein results from TCRdb running MiXCR on the 5' RACE reads. The sample includes fewer than 120,000 distinct CDR3 sequences, around an eighth seen only once; the top ten take 3.8%. The receptor comes from an adult who was a healthcare worker with PCR-confirmed SARS-CoV-2 infection or an uninfected control (not recorded which). The sample in question was whole blood, obtained at baseline.

The DNA of the CDR3 is TGTGCCAGCTCACCCGCTCTGCGGGAGCTGGGTGAGCAGTACTTC. It yields the protein CASSPALRELGEQYF. The V call is TRBV18, the J call TRBJ2-7, with 7 positions matching TRBD2. This CDR3 is built from 15 residues. Germline trimming cut 3 bases from V and 7 bases from J; bases unmatched to any gene: 12. Germline V lookup: CDR1 KGHSH, CDR2 LQKENI.